The 21 T cell receptor beta chains in this list originate from one sample, sequenced in a study of beta chain features in type 1 diabetes. The antigens for these receptors are not known. General observations from the study: A moderate, significant TCRB CDR3 shortening appeared in type 1 diabetes across four CD4+ subsets.

What was sequenced were expressed TCRB transcripts, since all of the isolated RNA had been reverse transcribed. The repertoire was sequenced with immunoSEQ multiplex PCR; TCRdb's copy has only in-frame clones and lacks some. The top ten clones hold about 0.016% of a sample with 300,000 to 350,000 clones, roughly 13% of them seen once. Material for sequencing was naive CD4+ T cells from blood. The origin of the receptors is a woman aged 18-30 years with type 1 diabetes.

The chain joins TRBV5-4 to TRBJ2-5; TRBD2 matches 11 bases. V trimming: 0 bases; J trimming: 1 base; junction bases outside the gene matches: 5. Per germline, CDR1 SGHNT and CDR2 YYREEE (reference sequence). This CDR3 has 17 amino acids. The CDR3 loop reads CASSLGQLAGGQETQYF. The CDR3 region has the DNA TGTGCCAGCAGCTTGGGCCAGCTAGCGGGAGGCCAAGAGACCCAGTACTTC.

In its sample, this clone was seen a few times. One end of the junction is discordant with germline, which a read error may explain. The rearrangement uses TRBV9 and TRBJ1-5; D gene uncertain. Germline V gene data show CDR1 as SGDLS and CDR2 as YYNGEE. CDR3 length: 15 amino acids. CDR3 DNA: TGTGCCAGCAGTGTAGGTAAAAGCGGCAATCAGCCCCAGCATTTT. Its translation: CASSVGKSGNQPQHF.

The V gene is TRBV6-1, the J gene TRBJ2-7, with D unresolved. Trimming took 4 bases from V and 3 from J, leaving 7 bases between them. The CDR3 spans 12 residues. Germline loops: CDR1 MNHNS, CDR2 SASEGT. DNA of the CDR3: TGTGCCAGCAGTGTCGAGAGCTACGAGCAGTACTTC. Translated, it gives CASSVESYEQYF.

This clone was recorded a few times. The chain links TRBV7-2 to TRBJ2-1, with TRBD1 matching 8 bases. In germline, CDR1 is SGHTA, CDR2 FQGNSA. V was clipped by 4 bases and J by 6 bases; unmatched bases: 2. The CDR3 sequence is 13 residues long. DNA for the CDR3: TGTGCCAGCAGCTCCGGACAGGGCAATGAGCAGTTCTTC. Protein: CASSSGQGNEQFF.

This chain links TRBV7-2 with TRBJ2-6; no clear D. V gave up 6 bases and J gave up 2 bases, with 8 bases separating them. CDR1 is SGHTA and CDR2 is FQGNSA in the germline V gene. The CDR3 sequence is 14 residues long. In nucleotides, the CDR3 is TGTGCCAGCAGGCTTGCTACTGGGGCCAACGTCCTGACTTTC. Translated: CASRLATGANVLTF.

This clone was counted between two and nine times. The sample holds other DNA sequences that translate to the same CDR3. This chain connects TRBV5-1 to TRBJ2-3; the match to TRBD2 covers 11 bases. The CDR3 runs to 16 residues. V was pared by 0 bases and J by 0 bases, with 0 bases of the junction left unmatched. Per germline, CDR1 SGHRS and CDR2 YFSETQ. This chain's CDR3 is CASSLGTSGSTDTQYF. The CDR3 bases are TGCGCCAGCAGCTTGGGGACTAGCGGGAGCACAGATACGCAGTATTTT. Combining the CDR3 with reference TRBV5-1 and TRBJ2-3 gives the whole variable domain KAGVTQTPRYLIKTRGQQVTLSCSPISGHRSVSWYQQTPGQGLQFLFEYFSETQRNKGNFPGRFSGRQFSNSRSEMNVSTLELGDSALYLCASSLGTSGSTDTQYFGPGTRLTVL.

This clone was picked up a small number of times. The genes are TRBV30 and TRBJ2-6; D possibly corresponds to TRBD1 (6 bases). The CDR3 sequence is 17 residues long. Germline V lookup: CDR1 GTSNPN, CDR2 SVGIG (reference sequence). Trimming shortened V by 2 bases and J by 0 bases, and 14 bases separated the two germline ends. CDR3 sequence: CAWSSGTPFSGANVLTF. The CDR3 bases are TGTGCCTGGAGTTCCGGGACACCTTTCTCTGGGGCCAACGTCCTGACTTTC.

This clone was counted only a few times. The chain carries TRBV7-9 and TRBJ2-5, with 11 positions matching TRBD2. The CDR3 contains 13 residues. J gave up 3 bases and V 10 bases, and 4 bases lay outside the gene matches. CDR1 is SEHNR and CDR2 is FQNEAQ in the germline V gene (reference sequence). CDR3 protein: CATLLAGEETQYF. The DNA of the CDR3 is TGTGCCACTTTACTAGCGGGAGAAGAGACCCAGTACTTC.

J is TRBJ1-5 and V is TRBV30, with a weak D call TRBD1 (6 bases). Germline loops: CDR1 GTSNPN, CDR2 SVGIG (reference sequence). V shed 2 bases and J shed 1 base, with 12 bases lying between them. This CDR3 spans 15 amino acids. CDR3 nucleotide sequence: TGTGCCTGGAGTAGCAGGGGCATGAGCAATCAGCCCCAGCATTTT. Encoded protein: CAWSSRGMSNQPQHF.

Here the CDR3 DNA reads TGCAGCGTCTCCAGGAACTCCTACGAGCAGTACTTC. Residues: CSVSRNSYEQYF. This chain connects TRBV29-1 to TRBJ2-5; D unresolved. The assigned J gene may be wrong: the sequence end matches TRBJ2-7 better. CDR3 size: 12 residues. The V gene's germline CDR1 is SQVTM and CDR2 ANQGSEA.

This chain links TRBV5-4 with TRBJ2-1, with 9 bases matching TRBD1. Trimming cost V 7 bases and J 10 bases; bases outside gene matches: 12. Germline CDR1 reads SGHNT; CDR2 reads YYREEE (reference sequence). CDR3 length equals 14 residues. CDR3 in amino acids: CASGTGTGFWEQFF. CDR3 sequence (DNA): TGTGCCAGCGGAACCGGGACAGGGTTTTGGGAGCAGTTCTTC.

The chain employs TRBV29-1 and TRBJ1-1; tentative D call: TRBD1 (5 bases). Germline V gene data show CDR1 as SQVTM and CDR2 as ANQGSEA. Trimming removed 5 bases at V and 5 bases at J, with 12 bases between. The CDR3 has 12 residues. CDR3 DNA sequence: TGCAGCGTTAAGGGGCCGGTGACTGAAGCTTTCTTT. As protein: CSVKGPVTEAFF.

This clone was found a few times. CDR3 DNA: TGTGCCAGCAGCTTAGCCTCTATATACGAGCAGTACTTC. As protein: CASSLASIYEQYF. The V call is TRBV7-9, the J call TRBJ2-7; D gene uncertain. CDR3 size: 13 residues. The germline CDR1 and CDR2 sequences are SEHNR and FQNEAQ (reference sequence). The V end was cut by 0 bases, the J end by 4 bases, with 7 bases between.

This clone appeared a few times. The chain has TRBV27 and TRBJ1-2; D perhaps matches TRBD1 (5 bases). The V and J ends lost 9 bases and 0 bases respectively, with 23 bases between them. Germline V gene lookup returns CDR1 MNHEY and CDR2 SMNVEV (reference sequence). The CDR3 covers 17 residues. Here the CDR3 reads CASSYGGVYPSNYGYTF. For the CDR3, the DNA is TGTGCCAGTAGCTACGGGGGAGTCTACCCGTCTAACTATGGCTACACCTTC.

The CDR3 region is CASSPRDSNTGELFF. The CDR3 DNA reads as TGTGCCAGCAGCCCTAGGGACAGTAACACCGGGGAGCTGTTTTTT. The chain is built from TRBV11-3 and TRBJ2-2; TRBD1 matches 7 bases. V shed 5 bases and J 2 bases; nucleotides not matched to a gene: 5. The germline V gene has CDR1 SGHNT and CDR2 YENEEA. CDR3 length: 15 residues.

This chain connects TRBV7-9 to TRBJ2-5; 13 bases line up with TRBD2. V dropped 5 bases and J dropped 5; count of bases not matched to a gene: 8. The CDR3 totals 16 residues. Germline V lookup: CDR1 SEHNR, CDR2 FQNEAQ (reference sequence). The CDR3: CASSLTSGRAQETQYF. Here the CDR3 DNA reads TGTGCCAGCAGCCTTACTAGCGGGAGGGCCCAGGAGACCCAGTACTTC.

This clone turned up a few times. This chain links TRBV19 with TRBJ2-2; 9 bases agree with TRBD1. The germline gives CDR1 LNHDA, CDR2 SQIVND (reference sequence). The CDR3 consists of 14 residues. With 6 bases clipped from V and 6 bases from J, the junction kept 5 bases outside the gene matches. Here the CDR3 DNA reads TGTGCCAGTAGCGGACAGGGGCAGGCCGGGGAGCTGTTTTTT. Encoded protein: CASSGQGQAGELFF.

The chain carries TRBV19 and TRBJ1-2; no clear D. CDR1 is LNHDA and CDR2 is SQIVND in the germline V gene (reference sequence). V lost 10 bases, J lost 3 bases, and 24 bases lay in between. The CDR3 extends over 16 amino acids. DNA of the CDR3: TGTGCCACCCAAGGAGTTATCCGGCCCGGGGACTATGGCTACACCTTC. It codes for CATQGVIRPGDYGYTF.

The genes are TRBV4-2 and TRBJ2-7; weak D call: TRBD2 (5 bases). Trimming removed 1 base at V and 0 bases at J, with 7 bases between. Germline-derived CDR1 and CDR2 are LGHNA and YNFKEQ. This CDR3 contains 14 residues. CDR3 sequence (DNA): TGTGCCAGCAGCCAAGGTAGCGCCTCCTACGAGCAGTACTTC. It yields the protein CASSQGSASYEQYF.

The rearrangement links TRBV5-1 to TRBJ1-4; 10 bases line up with TRBD1. Trimming cost V 5 bases and J 8 bases; bases outside gene matches: 12. Germline V gene sequence: CDR1 SGHRS, CDR2 YFSETQ. The CDR3 sequence is 16 residues long. This chain's CDR3 is CASSRGTGAFWEKLFF. The CDR3 nucleotides are TGCGCCAGCAGTCGCGGGACAGGGGCGTTTTGGGAAAAACTGTTTTTT.

The chain combines TRBV10-3 with TRBJ2-7; the D gene is possibly TRBD1 (5 bases). The CDR3 runs 15 residues. Germline CDR1 reads ENHRY; CDR2 reads SYGVKD. V gave up 10 bases and J gave up 1 base, with 20 bases separating them. CDR3 nucleotide sequence: TGTGCCACTGTATCACAGGAGATGTATTCCTACGAGCAGTACTTC. Amino acid sequence: CATVSQEMYSYEQYF.